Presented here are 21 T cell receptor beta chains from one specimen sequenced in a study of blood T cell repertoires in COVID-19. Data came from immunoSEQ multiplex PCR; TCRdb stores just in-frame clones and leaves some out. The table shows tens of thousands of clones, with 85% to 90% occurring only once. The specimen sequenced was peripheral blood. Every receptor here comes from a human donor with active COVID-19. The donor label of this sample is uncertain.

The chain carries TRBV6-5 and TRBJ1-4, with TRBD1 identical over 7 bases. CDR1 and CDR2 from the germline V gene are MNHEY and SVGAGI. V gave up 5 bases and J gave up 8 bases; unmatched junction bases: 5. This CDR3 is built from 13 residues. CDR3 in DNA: TGTGCCAGCAGTCCCGCAGGGGGGGAAAAACTGTTTTTT. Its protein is CASSPAGGEKLFF.

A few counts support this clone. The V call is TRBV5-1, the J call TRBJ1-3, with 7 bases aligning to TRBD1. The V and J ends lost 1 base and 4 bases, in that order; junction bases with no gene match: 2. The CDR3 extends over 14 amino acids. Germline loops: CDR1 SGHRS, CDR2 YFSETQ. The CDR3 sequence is CASSLLQGGNTIYF. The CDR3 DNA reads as TGCGCCAGCAGCTTGTTACAGGGGGGAAACACCATATATTTT.

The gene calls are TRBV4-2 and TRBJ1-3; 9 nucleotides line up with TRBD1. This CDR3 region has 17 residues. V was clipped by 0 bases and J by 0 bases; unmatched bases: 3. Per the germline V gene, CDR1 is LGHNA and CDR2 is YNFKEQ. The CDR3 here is CASSQERGQGSGNTIYF. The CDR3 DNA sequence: TGTGCCAGCAGCCAAGAGCGGGGACAGGGCTCTGGAAACACCATATATTTT.

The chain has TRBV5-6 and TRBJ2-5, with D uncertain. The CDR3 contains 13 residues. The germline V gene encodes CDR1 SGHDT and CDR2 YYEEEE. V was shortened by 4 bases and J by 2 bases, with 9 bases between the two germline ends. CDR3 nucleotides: TGTGCCAGCAGCCTCGGTAGACAAGAGACCCAGTACTTC. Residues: CASSLGRQETQYF.

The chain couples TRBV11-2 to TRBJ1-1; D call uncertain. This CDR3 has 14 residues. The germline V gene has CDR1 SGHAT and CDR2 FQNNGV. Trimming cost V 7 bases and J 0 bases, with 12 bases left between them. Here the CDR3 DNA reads TGTGCCAGCACTACGACGGGGATGAACACTGAAGCTTTCTTT. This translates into CASTTTGMNTEAFF.

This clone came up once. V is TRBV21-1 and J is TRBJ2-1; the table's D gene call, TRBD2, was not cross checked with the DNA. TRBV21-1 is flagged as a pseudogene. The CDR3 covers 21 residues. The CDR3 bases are TGTGCCAGCAGCAAAGCCGGGGGGGAACTAGCGGGAGTTAGCTCCTACAATGAGCAGTTCTTC. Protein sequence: CASSKAGGELAGVSSYNEQFF.

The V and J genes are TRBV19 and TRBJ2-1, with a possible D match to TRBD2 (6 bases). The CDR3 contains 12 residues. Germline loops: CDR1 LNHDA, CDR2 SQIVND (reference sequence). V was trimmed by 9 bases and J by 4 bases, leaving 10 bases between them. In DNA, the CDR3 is TGTGCCAGCAGACTAGGTTACAATGAGCAGTTCTTC. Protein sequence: CASRLGYNEQFF.

The CDR3 DNA reads as TGTGCCTGGAGAGAAAACAGGGGGCAGCGGACCGGGGAGCTGTTTTTT. It codes for CAWRENRGQRTGELFF. The chain combines TRBV30 with TRBJ2-2; 9 bases align to TRBD1. CDR1 is GTSNPN and CDR2 is SVGIG in the germline V gene (reference sequence). Trimming took 3 bases from V and 5 from J; bases not matched to a gene: 10. The CDR3 totals 16 residues.

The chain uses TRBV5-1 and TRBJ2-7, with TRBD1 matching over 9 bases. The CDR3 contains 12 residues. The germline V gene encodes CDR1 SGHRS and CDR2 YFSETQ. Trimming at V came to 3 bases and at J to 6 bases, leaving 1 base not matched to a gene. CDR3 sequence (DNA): TGCGCCAGCAGCTCGGGACAGGGCGAGCAGTACTTC. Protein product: CASSSGQGEQYF. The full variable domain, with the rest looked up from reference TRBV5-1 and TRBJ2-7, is KAGVTQTPRYLIKTRGQQVTLSCSPISGHRSVSWYQQTPGQGLQFLFEYFSETQRNKGNFPGRFSGRQFSNSRSEMNVSTLELGDSALYLCASSSGQGEQYFGPGTRLTVT.

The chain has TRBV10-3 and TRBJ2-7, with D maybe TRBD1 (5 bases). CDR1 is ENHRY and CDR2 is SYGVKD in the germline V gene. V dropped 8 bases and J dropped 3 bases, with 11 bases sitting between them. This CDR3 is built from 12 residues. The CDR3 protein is CAIGFQGYEQYF. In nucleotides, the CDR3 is TGTGCCATCGGCTTCCAGGGCTACGAGCAGTACTTC.

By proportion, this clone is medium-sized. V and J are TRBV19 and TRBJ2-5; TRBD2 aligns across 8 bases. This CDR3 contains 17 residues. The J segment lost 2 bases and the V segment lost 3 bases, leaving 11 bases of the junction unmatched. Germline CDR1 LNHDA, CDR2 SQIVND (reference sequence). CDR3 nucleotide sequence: TGTGCCAGTAGTATCGGTCTAGCGGGTCTGACTCAAGAGACCCAGTACTTC. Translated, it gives CASSIGLAGLTQETQYF. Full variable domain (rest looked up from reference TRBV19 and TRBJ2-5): DGGITQSPKYLFRKEGQNVTLSCEQNLNHDAMYWYRQDPGQGLRLIYYSQIVNDFQKGDIAEGYSVSREKKESFPLTVTSAQKNPTAFYLCASSIGLAGLTQETQYFGPGTRLLVL.

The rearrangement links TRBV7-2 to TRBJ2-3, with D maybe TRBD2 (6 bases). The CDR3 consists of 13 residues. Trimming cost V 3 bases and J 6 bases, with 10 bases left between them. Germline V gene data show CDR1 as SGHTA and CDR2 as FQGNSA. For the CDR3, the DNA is TGTGCCAGCAGCTTGGGGGGATCCGATACGCAGTATTTT. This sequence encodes CASSLGGSDTQYF.

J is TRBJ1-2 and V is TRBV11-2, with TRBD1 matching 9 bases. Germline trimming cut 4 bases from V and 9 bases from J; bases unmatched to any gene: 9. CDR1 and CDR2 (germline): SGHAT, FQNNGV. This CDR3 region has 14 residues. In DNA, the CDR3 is TGTGCCAGCAGCTCCACCGACAGGGGGAAAAGCTACACCTTC. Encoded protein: CASSSTDRGKSYTF. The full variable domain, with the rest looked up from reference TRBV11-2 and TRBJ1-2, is EAGVAQSPRYKIIEKRQSVAFWCNPISGHATLYWYQQILGQGPKLLIQFQNNGVVDDSQLPKDRFSAERLKGVDSTLKIQPAKLEDSAVYLCASSSTDRGKSYTFGSGTRLTVV.

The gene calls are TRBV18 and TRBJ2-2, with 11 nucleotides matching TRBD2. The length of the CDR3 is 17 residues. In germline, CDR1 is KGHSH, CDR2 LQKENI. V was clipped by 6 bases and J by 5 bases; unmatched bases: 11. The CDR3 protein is CASSRSGLAGGTGELFF. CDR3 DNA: TGTGCCAGCTCGCGTTCCGGGCTAGCGGGAGGAACCGGGGAGCTGTTTTTT.

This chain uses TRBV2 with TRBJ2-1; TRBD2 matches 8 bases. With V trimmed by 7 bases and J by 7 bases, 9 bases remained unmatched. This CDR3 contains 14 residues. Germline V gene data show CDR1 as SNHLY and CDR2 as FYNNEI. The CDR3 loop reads CASIPREETNEQFF. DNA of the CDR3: TGTGCCAGCATTCCGCGGGAGGAAACGAATGAGCAGTTCTTC.

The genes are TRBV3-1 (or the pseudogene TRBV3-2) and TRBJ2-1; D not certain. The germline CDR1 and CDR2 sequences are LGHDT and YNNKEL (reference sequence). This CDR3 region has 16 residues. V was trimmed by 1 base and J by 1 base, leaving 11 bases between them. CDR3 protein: CASSQVRLGSYNEQFF. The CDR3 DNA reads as TGTGCCAGCAGCCAAGTGAGACTCGGTTCCTACAATGAGCAGTTCTTC.

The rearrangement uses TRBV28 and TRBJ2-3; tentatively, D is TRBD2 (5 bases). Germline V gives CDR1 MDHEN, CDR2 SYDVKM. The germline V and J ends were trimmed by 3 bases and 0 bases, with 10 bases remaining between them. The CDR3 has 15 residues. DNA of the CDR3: TGTGCCAGCAGTTTCGCGGGTCCTAGCACAGATACGCAGTATTTT. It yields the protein CASSFAGPSTDTQYF.

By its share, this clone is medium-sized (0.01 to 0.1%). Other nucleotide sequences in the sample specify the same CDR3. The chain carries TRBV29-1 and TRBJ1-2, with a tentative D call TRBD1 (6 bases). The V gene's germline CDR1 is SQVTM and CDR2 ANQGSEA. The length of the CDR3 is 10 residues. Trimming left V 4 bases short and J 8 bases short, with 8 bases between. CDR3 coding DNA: TGCAGCGTTGTGACAGGAGGCTACACCTTC. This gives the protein CSVVTGGYTF.

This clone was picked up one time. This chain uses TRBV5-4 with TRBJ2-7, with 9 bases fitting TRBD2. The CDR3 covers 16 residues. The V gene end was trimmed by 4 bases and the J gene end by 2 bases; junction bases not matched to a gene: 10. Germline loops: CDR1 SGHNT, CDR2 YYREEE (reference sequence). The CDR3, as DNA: TGTGCCAGCAGCCCGATTAGCGGGAGTATCCCCTACGAGCAGTACTTC. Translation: CASSPISGSIPYEQYF. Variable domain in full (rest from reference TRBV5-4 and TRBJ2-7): ETGVTQSPTHLIKTRGQQVTLRCSSQSGHNTVSWYQQALGQGPQFIFQYYREEENGRGNFPPRFSGLQFPNYSSELNVNALELDDSALYLCASSPISGSIPYEQYFGPGTRLTVT.

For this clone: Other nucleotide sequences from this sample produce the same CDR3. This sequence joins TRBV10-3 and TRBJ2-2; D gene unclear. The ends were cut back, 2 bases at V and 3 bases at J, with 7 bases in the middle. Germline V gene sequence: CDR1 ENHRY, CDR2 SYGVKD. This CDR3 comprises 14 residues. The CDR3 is CAISETRDTGELFF. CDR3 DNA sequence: TGTGCCATCAGTGAGACCCGGGACACCGGGGAGCTGTTTTTT.

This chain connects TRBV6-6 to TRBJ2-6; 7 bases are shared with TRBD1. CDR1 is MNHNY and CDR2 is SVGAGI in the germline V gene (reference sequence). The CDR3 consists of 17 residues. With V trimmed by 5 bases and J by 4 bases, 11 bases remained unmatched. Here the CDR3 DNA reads TGTGCCAGCAGTCCGGGACAGTTAATTTTCGGGGCCAACGTCCTGACTTTC. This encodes CASSPGQLIFGANVLTF.